A selection of T cell receptor beta chains follows, all from one sample in a study of human T cells and chemical hapten exposure. TCRdb re-derived calls from the RACE reads in MiXCR, one entry per CDR3 protein. The table records roughly 100,000 distinct CDR3 sequences, approximately 9.3% of them present only once. The sample consisted of whole blood, taken in connection with sensitization to the hapten diphenylcyclopropenone (DPC). The source is a woman aged 40 to 49 with alopecia areata. Some clones in this sample may be carry-over from other donors' samples. The CDR3 runs from the conserved cysteine through the conserved F or W. The D gene is left open where the match is weak. Clone sizes are given selectively: once, few, many, or a class where the clone is expanded.

V,D,J,size,CDR3,DNA
TRBV12-3/TRBV12-4,.,TRBJ2-1,many,CASSSIPSKQFF,TGTGCCAGCAGCTCTATCCCCTCGAAGCAGTTCTTC
TRBV20-1,.,TRBJ2-7,many,CSARDPLSGAYEQYF,TGCAGTGCTAGAGATCCCCTTAGCGGAGCCTACGAGCAGTACTTC
TRBV28,.,TRBJ2-7,many,CASSLADGYEQYF,TGTGCCAGCAGTTTGGCAGACGGCTACGAGCAGTACTTC
TRBV27,TRBD2,TRBJ2-2,many,CASSLSGLAGGPAGELFF,TGTGCCAGCAGCCTAAGCGGTCTAGCGGGAGGGCCGGCCGGGGAGCTGTTTTTT
TRBV10-3,TRBD2,TRBJ2-2,few,CAISATRAGDVGELFF,TGTGCCATCAGCGCCACCAGAGCGGGAGATGTCGGGGAGCTGTTTTTT
TRBV7-9,.,TRBJ2-4,.,CASSLVRAQQNIQYF,TGTGCCAGCAGCTTAGTCAGAGCCCAGCAAAACATTCAGTACTTC
TRBV6-6,TRBD1,TRBJ2-3,few,CGSEGASDTQYF,TGTGGGAGTGAGGGGGCCTCAGATACGCAGTATTTT
TRBV7-2,TRBD1,TRBJ2-5,.,CASSSRQGDRTQYF,TGTGCCAGCAGCTCCCGACAGGGTGACAGGACCCAGTACTTC
TRBV7-2,.,TRBJ1-2,.,CASSLDILYTF,TGTGCCAGCAGCTTAGACATTCTCTACACCTTC
TRBV20-1,.,TRBJ1-1,few,CSARDGRNTEAFF,TGCAGTGCTAGAGACGGGAGGAACACTGAAGCTTTCTTT
TRBV7-2,TRBD2,TRBJ2-3,many,CASSLFSGAGGDTQYF,TGTGCCAGCAGCTTATTTTCGGGAGCGGGGGGAGATACGCAGTATTTT
TRBV20-1,TRBD2,TRBJ2-3,few,CSAPRLAGGPDTQYF,TGCAGTGCCCCTCGACTAGCGGGAGGGCCAGATACGCAGTATTTT
TRBV19,.,TRBJ2-3,.,CASSIRAPPNTDTQYF,TGTGCCAGTAGTATCAGGGCCCCACCTAACACAGATACGCAGTATTTT
TRBV29-1,.,TRBJ1-2,many,CSVAVRGSNYGYTF,TGCAGCGTTGCGGTTAGGGGGTCTAACTATGGCTACACCTTC
TRBV20-1,TRBD1,TRBJ2-2,few,CAGGVTGELFF,TGCGCAGGGGGTGTCACCGGGGAGCTGTTTTTT
TRBV29-1,.,TRBJ2-7,many,CSVGRGLSYEQYF,TGCAGCGTTGGAAGAGGCCTCTCCTACGAGCAGTACTTC
TRBV28,TRBD1,TRBJ1-5,.,CASTPGQGDWQPQHF,TGTGCCAGCACCCCGGGACAGGGGGATTGGCAGCCCCAGCATTTT
TRBV30,TRBD1,TRBJ1-2,few,CAWSVSQGALGYTF,TGTGCCTGGAGTGTCTCCCAGGGGGCGCTTGGCTACACCTTC
TRBV14,.,TRBJ1-2,few,CASSARNRDYGYTF,TGTGCCAGCAGCGCTCGAAACAGGGACTATGGCTACACCTTC
TRBV28,.,TRBJ1-1,.,CASINAGSVNTEAFF,TGTGCCAGCATAAATGCGGGATCCGTGAACACTGAAGCTTTCTTT
TRBV11-2,.,TRBJ2-1,few,CASSAVGNEQFF,TGTGCCAGCAGCGCCGTAGGAAATGAGCAGTTCTTC
TRBV28,TRBD2,TRBJ2-1,.,CASSLAGGWSFF,TGTGCCAGCAGCTTAGCGGGAGGATGGTCGTTCTTC
TRBV6-1,.,TRBJ2-7,.,CASSEGIGDNSYEQYF,TGTGCCAGCAGTGAAGGAATAGGAGACAACTCCTACGAGCAGTACTTC
TRBV20-1,TRBD1,TRBJ1-2,few,CSASTGGAGYGYTF,TGCAGTGCTTCTACAGGGGGCGCAGGATATGGCTACACCTTC
TRBV4-1,.,TRBJ2-5,many,CASSHGNGRQETQYF,TGCGCCAGCAGCCACGGGAACGGTCGACAAGAGACCCAGTACTTC
TRBV7-8,.,TRBJ2-4,many,CASSLQTDIQYF,TGTGCCAGCAGCTTGCAGACGGACATTCAGTACTTC
TRBV7-2,.,TRBJ1-1,few,CASSLVAGIEAFF,TGTGCCAGCAGCTTAGTAGCCGGTATTGAAGCTTTCTTT
TRBV6-2/TRBV6-3,.,TRBJ2-7,few,CASSSVVGSSSYEQYF,TGTGCCAGCAGTTCCGTCGTGGGCTCCAGCTCCTACGAGCAGTACTTC
TRBV28,.,TRBJ1-5,many,CASSLPQGRSSNQPQHF,TGTGCCAGCAGTTTACCGCAGGGACGGAGCTCCAATCAGCCCCAGCATTTT
TRBV5-1,TRBD2,TRBJ2-7,.,CASSLLSGSFYEQYF,TGCGCCAGCAGCCTACTTAGCGGGAGCTTCTACGAGCAGTACTTC
TRBV6-2/TRBV6-3,TRBD1,TRBJ1-2,.,CASSTGTGSGDYGYTF,TGTGCCAGCAGCACCGGGACAGGGTCCGGGGACTATGGCTACACCTTC